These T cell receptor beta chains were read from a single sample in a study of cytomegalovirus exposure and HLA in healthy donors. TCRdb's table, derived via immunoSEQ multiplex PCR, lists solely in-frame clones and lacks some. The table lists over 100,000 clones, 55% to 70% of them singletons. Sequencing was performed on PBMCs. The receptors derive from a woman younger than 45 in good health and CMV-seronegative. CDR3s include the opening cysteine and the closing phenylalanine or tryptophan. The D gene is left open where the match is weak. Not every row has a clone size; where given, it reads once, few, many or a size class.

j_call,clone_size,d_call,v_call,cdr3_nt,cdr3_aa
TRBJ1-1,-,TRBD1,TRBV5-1,TGCGCCAGCAGCTTGGACGGACAGGGGAGAACTGAAGCTTTCTTT,CASSLDGQGRTEAFF
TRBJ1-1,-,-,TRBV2,TGTGCCAGCGCCCTCACCAGGAACACTGAAGCTTTCTTT,CASALTRNTEAFF
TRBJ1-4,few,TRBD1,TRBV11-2,TGTGCCAGCAGCTTATCGACAGGGGGCGGTGAAAAACTGTTTTTT,CASSLSTGGGEKLFF
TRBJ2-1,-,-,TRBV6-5,TGTGCCAGCAGGGGCTCAGCGGGTAAACGGCAGTTCTTC,CASRGSAGKRQFF
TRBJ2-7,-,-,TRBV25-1,TGTGCCAGCAGTGAACAGGGTCGGTACGAGCAGTACTTC,CASSEQGRYEQYF
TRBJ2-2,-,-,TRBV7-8,TGTGCCAGCAGCTTAGTCAGCCTAGCGACGACCGGGGAGCTGTTTTTT,CASSLVSLATTGELFF
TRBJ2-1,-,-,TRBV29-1,TGCAGCGTTGGGGTAGCGGATGACAATGAGCAGTTCTTC,CSVGVADDNEQFF
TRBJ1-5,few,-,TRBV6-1,TGTGCCAGCAGTGAAGGGGGGGGAGGGAATCAGCCCCAGCATTTT,CASSEGGGGNQPQHF
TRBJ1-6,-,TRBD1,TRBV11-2,TGTGCCAGCAGCTCGGAGACAGGGGCCCTCTCGAGTCTCCGGTCCCTCCTCCACTTT,CASSSETGALSSLRSLLHF
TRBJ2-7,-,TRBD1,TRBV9,TGTGCCAGCAGCGTAGGACAGGGCCCTATCTACGAGCAGTACTTC,CASSVGQGPIYEQYF
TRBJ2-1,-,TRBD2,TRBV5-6,TGTGCCAGCAGCTTATGGAGTGTCGGGAGGCACGTTCCCTACAATGAGCAGTTCTTC,CASSLWSVGRHVPYNEQFF
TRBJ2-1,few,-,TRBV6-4,TGTGCCAGCACCCAACGGGACTTCGGTGTTAGTGAGCAGTTCTTC,CASTQRDFGVSEQFF
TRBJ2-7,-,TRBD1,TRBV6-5,TGTGCCAGCAGTAGGGACAGGGTGGTCTGGGAGCAGTACTTC,CASSRDRVVWEQYF
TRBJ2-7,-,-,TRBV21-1,TGTGCCAGCAGCAAGGAGTTATGCGCGAGCTCCTACGAGCAGTACTTC,CASSKELCASSYEQYF
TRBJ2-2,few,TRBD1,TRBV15,TGTGCCACCAGCGACAGGGGTATCGAGAACACCGGGGAGCTGTTTTTT,CATSDRGIENTGELFF
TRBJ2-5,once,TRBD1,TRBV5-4,TGTGCCCTCGGCAGGGGGTACCAAGAGACCCAGTACTTC,CALGRGYQETQYF
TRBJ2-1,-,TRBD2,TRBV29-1,TGCAGCGTTCTTGGACTAGCGGGACCCTACAATGAGCAGTTCTTC,CSVLGLAGPYNEQFF